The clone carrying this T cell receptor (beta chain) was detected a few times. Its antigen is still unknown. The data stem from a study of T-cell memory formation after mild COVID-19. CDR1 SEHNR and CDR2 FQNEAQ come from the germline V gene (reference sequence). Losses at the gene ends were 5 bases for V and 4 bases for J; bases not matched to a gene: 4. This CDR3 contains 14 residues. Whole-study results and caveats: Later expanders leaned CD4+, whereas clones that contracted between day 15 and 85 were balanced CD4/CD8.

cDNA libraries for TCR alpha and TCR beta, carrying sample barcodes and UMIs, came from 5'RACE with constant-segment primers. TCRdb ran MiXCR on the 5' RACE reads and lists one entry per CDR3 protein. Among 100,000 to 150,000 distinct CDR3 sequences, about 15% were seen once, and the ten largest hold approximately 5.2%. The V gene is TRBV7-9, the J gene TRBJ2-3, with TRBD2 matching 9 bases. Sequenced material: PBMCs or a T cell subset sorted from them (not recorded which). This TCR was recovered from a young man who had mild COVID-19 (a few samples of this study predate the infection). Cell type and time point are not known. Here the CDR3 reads CASSQGLAADTQYF. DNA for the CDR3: TGTGCCAGCAGCCAGGGACTAGCCGCAGATACGCAGTATTTT.